Listed below are T cell receptor beta chains from one sample, sequenced in a study of blood T cells in healthy people across ages. TCRdb reprocessed the 5' RACE reads via MiXCR and lists one record per CDR3 protein. This table has about 800,000 distinct CDR3 sequences, 58% appearing once. Source material: blood. The receptors here all came from a man aged 30 to 39 in good health. Each CDR3 is given with its conserved first and last residue. A D gene is named only where the DNA matches it firmly. Clone size appears in some rows only: once, few, many, or a class for an expanded clone.

j_call d_call v_call clone_size cdr3_length cdr3_aa cdr3_nt
TRBJ2-7 . TRBV5-8 . 12 CASSRRSTDQYF TGTGCCAGCAGCAGAAGGTCCACAGACCAGTACTTC
TRBJ2-5 . TRBV25-1 few 9 CAVQETQYF TGTGCCGTCCAAGAGACCCAGTACTTC
TRBJ2-7 . TRBV20-1 once 15 CSAFSDLKVGYEQYF TGCAGTGCTTTCTCGGACCTAAAGGTGGGCTACGAGCAGTACTTC
TRBJ2-5 . TRBV18 many 13 CASSPSGLETQYF TGTGCCAGCTCACCATCGGGCTTAGAGACCCAGTACTTC
TRBJ2-5 . TRBV2 few 16 CASSALRNRALETQYF TGTGCCAGCAGTGCGTTGCGCAACAGAGCCTTGGAGACCCAGTACTTC
TRBJ2-7 TRBD1 TRBV4-3 . 15 CASSPSGQGADEQYF TGCGCCAGCAGCCCATCAGGACAGGGGGCGGACGAGCAGTACTTC
TRBJ1-1 . TRBV20-1 . 14 CSARDLAANTEAFF TGCAGTGCTAGAGATCTGGCGGCGAACACTGAAGCTTTCTTT
TRBJ1-2 TRBD1 TRBV6-1 . 14 CASSLQGAGRGYTF TGTGCCAGCAGCCTACAGGGGGCAGGTAGAGGCTACACCTTC
TRBJ2-5 TRBD2 TRBV28 . 15 CASSSGTSFYNEQYF TGTGCCAGCAGTTCCGGGACTAGCTTCTACAATGAGCAGTACTTC
TRBJ2-7 TRBD1 TRBV20-1 . 14 CSARDMTGSYEQYF TGCAGTGCTAGAGATATGACAGGGTCATACGAGCAGTACTTC
TRBJ2-7 . TRBV25-1 . 15 CASSELRAHPYEQYF TGTGCCAGCAGTGAACTCAGGGCACATCCCTACGAGCAGTACTTC
TRBJ1-2 . TRBV12-3/TRBV12-4 few 13 CASTPGRNYGYTF TGTGCCAGCACCCCTGGACGGAATTATGGCTACACCTTC